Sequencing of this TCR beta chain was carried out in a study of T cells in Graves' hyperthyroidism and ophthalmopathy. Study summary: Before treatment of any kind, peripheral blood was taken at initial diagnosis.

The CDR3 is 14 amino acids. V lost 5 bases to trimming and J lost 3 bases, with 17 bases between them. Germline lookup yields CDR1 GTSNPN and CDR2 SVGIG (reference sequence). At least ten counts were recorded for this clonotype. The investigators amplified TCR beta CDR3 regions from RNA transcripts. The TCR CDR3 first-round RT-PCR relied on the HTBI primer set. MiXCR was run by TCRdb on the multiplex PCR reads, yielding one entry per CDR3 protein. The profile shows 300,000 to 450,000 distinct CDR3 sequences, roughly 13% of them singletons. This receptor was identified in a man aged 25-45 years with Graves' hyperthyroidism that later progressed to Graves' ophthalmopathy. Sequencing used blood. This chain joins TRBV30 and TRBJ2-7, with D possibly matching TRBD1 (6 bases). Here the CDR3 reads CAWAFQGLLYEQYF. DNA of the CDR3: TGTGCCTGGGCCTTCCAGGGGCTCCTCTACGAGCAGTACTTC.